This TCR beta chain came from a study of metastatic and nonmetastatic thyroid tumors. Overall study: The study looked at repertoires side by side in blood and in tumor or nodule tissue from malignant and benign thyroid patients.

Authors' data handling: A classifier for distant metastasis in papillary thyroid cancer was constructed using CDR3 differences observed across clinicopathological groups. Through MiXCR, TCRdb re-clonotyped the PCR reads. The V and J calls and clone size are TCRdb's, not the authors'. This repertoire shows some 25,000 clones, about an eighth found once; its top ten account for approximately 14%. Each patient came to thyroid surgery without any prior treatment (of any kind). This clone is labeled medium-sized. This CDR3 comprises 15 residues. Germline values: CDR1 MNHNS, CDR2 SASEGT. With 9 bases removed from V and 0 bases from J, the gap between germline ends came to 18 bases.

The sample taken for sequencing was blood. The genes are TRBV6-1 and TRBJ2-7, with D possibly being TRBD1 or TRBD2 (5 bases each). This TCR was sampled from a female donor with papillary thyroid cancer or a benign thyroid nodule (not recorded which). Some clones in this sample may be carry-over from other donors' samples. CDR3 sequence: CASQPGWDGSYEQYF. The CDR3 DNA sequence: TGTGCCAGTCAGCCGGGCTGGGACGGCTCCTACGAGCAGTACTTC.